This entry describes one T cell receptor beta chain. Its antigen is unknown. cDNA came from approximately 0.5 to 1 ug RNA primed by random hexamers. An immunoSEQ multiplex PCR generated amplified TCR beta CDR3 products spanning 54 Vbeta and 13 Jbeta. TCRdb passed the immunoSEQ multiplex PCR reads through MiXCR, listing each CDR3 protein once. The sample lists approximately 230,000 distinct CDR3 sequences, just under 95% occurring once. This entry comes from a study of CD8 T cells in Susac syndrome. Study-wide points: The study's TCR sequencing and HLA analysis drew on a certain number of individuals. That number was acknowledged as relatively small.

The patients who served as multiple sclerosis controls were treatment-naive and had stable or active relapsing-remitting disease that fulfilled the revised McDonald criteria. TEMRA cells were enriched by FACS, while CD8+ and CD4+ T cells were obtained through a negative isolation that was performed magnetically. Per the germline V gene, CDR1 is SGHDT and CDR2 is YYEEEE. V lost 4 bases to trimming and J lost 4 bases; unmatched junction nucleotides: 8. This CDR3 has 15 residues. The chain recombines TRBV5-6 with TRBJ2-3, with 8 bases lining up with TRBD1. The TCR originated in a human donor with multiple sclerosis. Sequences were obtained from CD4+ T cells from PBMCs. Here the CDR3 DNA reads TGTGCCAGCAGCGACGGGACAGGTTGGGCAGATACGCAGTATTTT. It specifies CASSDGTGWADTQYF.